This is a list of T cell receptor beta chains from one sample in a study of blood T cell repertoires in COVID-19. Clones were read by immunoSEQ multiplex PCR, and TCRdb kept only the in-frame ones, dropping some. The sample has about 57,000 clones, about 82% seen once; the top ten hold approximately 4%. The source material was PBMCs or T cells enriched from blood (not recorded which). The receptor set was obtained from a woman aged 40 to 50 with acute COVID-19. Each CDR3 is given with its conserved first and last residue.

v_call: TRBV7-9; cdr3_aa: CASSRGQGTSPLHF
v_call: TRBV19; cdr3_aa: CASRLAGSPDEQYF
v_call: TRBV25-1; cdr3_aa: CASSGAYSGNTIYF
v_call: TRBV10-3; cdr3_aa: CAIGQGRDTEAFF
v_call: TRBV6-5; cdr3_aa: CASSNKGGSTEAFF
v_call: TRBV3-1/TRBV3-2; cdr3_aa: CASSQRLPGVGTDTQYF
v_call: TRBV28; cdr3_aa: CASSGRELGMNTEAFF
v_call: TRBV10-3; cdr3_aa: CAISDVGRGEQFF
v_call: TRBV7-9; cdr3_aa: CASSRERTGKTEAFF
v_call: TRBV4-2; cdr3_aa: CASSQEEQDQPQHF
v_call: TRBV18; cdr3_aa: CASSPGGRWETQYF
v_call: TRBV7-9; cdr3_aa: CASSLTREAVGFF
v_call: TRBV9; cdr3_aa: CASSGPGAGETQYF
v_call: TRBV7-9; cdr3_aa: CASSFDRISYEQYF
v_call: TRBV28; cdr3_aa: CASSSPGQGYNEQFF
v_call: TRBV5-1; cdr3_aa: CASSLGLAGAVSDTQYF
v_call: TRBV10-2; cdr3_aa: CASSPTANTEAFF
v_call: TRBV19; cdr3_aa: CASTSRGGYNEQFF
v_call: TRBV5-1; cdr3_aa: CASSLEGGRSTLNTEAFF
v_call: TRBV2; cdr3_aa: CASSGTSGKTQYF
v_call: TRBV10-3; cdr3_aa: CAIRKPLGQNYGYTF
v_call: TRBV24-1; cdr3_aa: CATSDLRGGTGRDEQFF
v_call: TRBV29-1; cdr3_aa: CSVVWVRGEAFF
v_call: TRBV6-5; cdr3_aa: CASSIPAVPYNEQFF
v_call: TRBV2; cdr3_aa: CASSGKGQGSTDTQYF
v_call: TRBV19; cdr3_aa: CASSSTGQGTGANVLTF
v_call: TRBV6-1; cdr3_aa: CASSEAQGGLSSSYNEQFF
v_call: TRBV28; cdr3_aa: CASSLGGFDAGNTIYF
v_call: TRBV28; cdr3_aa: CASSLLGAEAFF
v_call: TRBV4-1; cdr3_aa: CASSQPKRGIYGYTF
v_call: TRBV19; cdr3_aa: CASSGGAGELFF